This T cell receptor beta chain was retrieved from a study of control samples from healthy donors and cancer patients. Deletions cut 1 base from V and 1 base from J, with 8 bases between. The V gene's germline CDR1 is LNHDA and CDR2 SQIVND (reference sequence). The length of the CDR3 is 15 residues. Measured with immunoSEQ multiplex PCR; TCRdb has only the in-frame clones, and not every one. This sample's table reports fewer than 200,000 clones. The TCR comes from a woman younger than 45 in good health. The source material was blood. The rearrangement uses TRBV19 and TRBJ1-5; D unresolved. CDR3 in amino acids: CASSIGSRSNQPQHF. CDR3 coding DNA: TGTGCCAGTAGTATAGGGAGCAGGAGCAATCAGCCCCAGCATTTT.